Listed here are 31 T cell receptor beta chains from one sample, sequenced in a study of cytomegalovirus exposure and HLA in healthy donors. The PCR made use of 60 Vbeta and 13 Jbeta primers. The protocol was immunoSEQ multiplex PCR, while the TCRdb copy is restricted to in-frame clones and leaves out a portion. Among more than 90,000 clones listed, about 74% were seen once. Sample: PBMCs. The receptors stem from a female donor in good health and CMV-seronegative.

The V and J genes are TRBV29-1 and TRBJ2-7; 7 bases map to TRBD2. CDR3 length equals 16 residues. J was trimmed by 0 bases and V by 6 bases; bases with no gene match: 14. CDR1 is SQVTM and CDR2 is ANQGSEA in the germline V gene. CDR3 DNA sequence: TGCAGCGTGGGGGGGTCCGGCCGAGGAAACTCCTACGAGCAGTACTTC. Translating gives CSVGGSGRGNSYEQYF.

This chain joins TRBV14 and TRBJ1-2; 10 bases fit TRBD1. This CDR3 comprises 15 residues. Germline CDR1 SGHDN, CDR2 FVKESK. The V and J ends lost 5 bases and 5 bases, in that order; junction bases with no gene match: 8. Here the CDR3 reads CASSYRDRGLYGYTF. In DNA form, the CDR3 reads TGTGCCAGCAGCTACCGGGACAGGGGTTTATATGGCTACACCTTC.

The sample holds one count of this clone. The chain employs TRBV19 and TRBJ2-7; D perhaps matches TRBD1 (9 bases). Trimming shortened V by 7 bases and J by 4 bases, and 20 bases separated the two germline ends. Germline V gene sequence: CDR1 LNHDA, CDR2 SQIVND (reference sequence). CDR3 size: 15 residues. DNA of the CDR3: TGTGCCAGTACCCTCGGGAGGGACAGGGCATACGAGCAGTACTTC. This codes for CASTLGRDRAYEQYF.

V is TRBV5-6 and J is TRBJ1-1; 10 nucleotides line up with TRBD1. Germline CDR1 and CDR2: SGHDT and YYEEEE. This CDR3 has 17 amino acids. Unmatched junction bases numbered 9, after V lost 4 bases and J lost 0 bases. This chain's CDR3 is CASSPRYGTGVNTEAFF. CDR3 DNA sequence: TGTGCCAGCAGCCCCCGTTACGGGACAGGGGTGAACACTGAAGCTTTCTTT.

J is TRBJ2-7 and V is TRBV18; a weak D match, TRBD2 (6 bases). Per the germline V gene, CDR1 is KGHSH and CDR2 is LQKENI. The CDR3 is made up of 15 amino acids. Trimming left V 3 bases short and J 6 bases short, with 18 bases between. CDR3 DNA: TGTGCCAGCTCACCTCCTTTAGGAGGGCTAGGCGAGCAGTACTTC. It is translated as CASSPPLGGLGEQYF.

The chain employs TRBV11-2 and TRBJ1-2, with TRBD1 as a possible D gene (6 bases). Looked up from germline, CDR1 is SGHAT and CDR2 is FQNNGV. The CDR3 consists of 13 residues. Trimming removed 5 bases from V and 6 bases from J, with 13 bases in between. The CDR3 sequence: CASSPQGRDGYTF. In DNA, the CDR3 is TGTGCCAGCAGCCCACAGGGAAGGGATGGCTACACCTTC.

The chain combines TRBV14 with TRBJ1-3; 7 bases are shared with TRBD1. V shed 3 bases, J shed 4 bases, and the junction held 3 bases outside the gene matches. Germline assignment: CDR1 SGHDN and CDR2 FVKESK. This CDR3 comprises 14 residues. Here the CDR3 DNA reads TGTGCCAGCAGCCATTTGACAGGGGGAAACACCATATATTTT. Its protein product is CASSHLTGGNTIYF.

V is TRBV7-9 and J is TRBJ2-5; 7 bases align to TRBD1. Germline lookup yields CDR1 SEHNR and CDR2 FQNEAQ (reference sequence). Unmatched junction bases numbered 6, after V lost 3 bases and J lost 2 bases. This CDR3 is 15 amino acids long. DNA of the CDR3: TGTGCCAGCAGCTTGCTGGGACAGCTACAAGAGACCCAGTACTTC. This encodes CASSLLGQLQETQYF. Full variable domain (rest looked up from reference TRBV7-9 and TRBJ2-5): DTGVSQNPRHKITKRGQNVTFRCDPISEHNRLYWYRQTLGQGPEFLTYFQNEAQLEKSRLLSDRFSAERPKGSFSTLEIQRTEQGDSAMYLCASSLLGQLQETQYFGPGTRLLVL.

This chain uses TRBV5-4 with TRBJ2-5; TRBD1 matches at 9 bases. The CDR3 runs 16 residues. Germline loops: CDR1 SGHNT, CDR2 YYREEE (reference sequence). V lost 4 bases to trimming and J lost 4 bases; unmatched junction nucleotides: 11. Here the CDR3 DNA reads TGTGCCAGCAGCATCGGGGGACAGGGAGCTGCAGAGACCCAGTACTTC. This sequence encodes CASSIGGQGAAETQYF.

In its sample, this clone was seen a few times. This sequence joins TRBV4-1 and TRBJ2-7; 11 bases map to TRBD1. Per the germline V gene, CDR1 is MGHRA and CDR2 is YSYEKL. CDR3 length: 14 residues. V shed 4 bases and J 2 bases; nucleotides not matched to a gene: 1. The CDR3 is CASSRDRGTYEQYF. CDR3 bases: TGCGCCAGCAGCCGGGACAGGGGGACCTACGAGCAGTACTTC.

The chain carries TRBV10-3 and TRBJ2-7; 13 nucleotides align to TRBD2. V dropped 6 bases and J dropped 5; count of bases not matched to a gene: 4. The CDR3 runs 14 residues. Germline values: CDR1 ENHRY, CDR2 SYGVKD. CDR3 loop: CAIRRLAGGDEQYF. The CDR3 DNA reads as TGTGCCATCAGGCGACTAGCGGGGGGTGACGAGCAGTACTTC.

This chain joins TRBV29-1 and TRBJ2-2; possible D gene TRBD2, 6 bases. The V and J ends lost 5 bases and 5 bases respectively, with 18 bases between them. The CDR3 length is 15 residues. Germline V gene lookup returns CDR1 SQVTM and CDR2 ANQGSEA. CDR3 nucleotide sequence: TGCAGCGTTCCCCTCGGGGTAGCGGCAACCGGGGAGCTGTTTTTT. Residues: CSVPLGVAATGELFF.

This rearrangement joins TRBV7-8 to TRBJ2-7, with 11 bases matching TRBD1. CDR3 length: 15 amino acids. V lost 5 bases, J lost 4 bases, and 7 bases stayed unmatched. From germline, CDR1 is SGHVS and CDR2 FQNEAQ. The CDR3 protein is CASSLLGQGAYEQYF. In DNA form, the CDR3 reads TGTGCCAGCAGCCTGCTTGGACAGGGGGCTTACGAGCAGTACTTC.

Remarks on this clone: The sample holds other DNA sequences that translate to the same CDR3. The chain links TRBV27 to TRBJ2-7, with a tentative D call TRBD1 (6 bases). Germline V gives CDR1 MNHEY, CDR2 SMNVEV (reference sequence). V lost 0 bases and J 1 base, leaving 10 bases between the germline ends. The length of the CDR3 is 15 residues. CDR3 sequence (DNA): TGTGCCAGCAGTTTATCGGGCCAGGGGTCCTACGAGCAGTACTTC. It codes for CASSLSGQGSYEQYF.

This chain links TRBV6-5 with TRBJ1-3, with TRBD1 as a possible D gene (6 bases). From germline, CDR1 is MNHEY and CDR2 SVGAGI. V was trimmed by 6 bases and J by 0 bases, leaving 6 bases between them. This CDR3 comprises 13 residues. The CDR3 spells CASRQGSGNTIYF. The CDR3, as DNA: TGTGCCAGCAGACAGGGCTCTGGAAACACCATATATTTT.

This sequence joins TRBV2 and TRBJ2-7; D possibly corresponds to TRBD1 (6 bases). The V gene lost 0 bases and the J gene lost 3 bases, with 12 bases spanning the gap. Germline CDR1 and CDR2: SNHLY and FYNNEI. The CDR3 length is 15 residues. CDR3 residues: CASSEAGRQDYEQYF. The CDR3, as DNA: TGTGCCAGCAGTGAAGCGGGAAGACAGGACTACGAGCAGTACTTC.

This clone was detected a few times. This sequence joins TRBV6-4 and TRBJ2-1, with 9 bases fitting TRBD2. CDR1 MRHNA and CDR2 SNTAGT come from the germline V gene. The length of the CDR3 is 15 residues. J was trimmed by 6 bases and V by 0 bases; bases with no gene match: 3. CDR3 nucleotide sequence: TGTGCCAGCAGTGACTCCAGCGGGGGGTTCAATGAGCAGTTCTTC. This gives the protein CASSDSSGGFNEQFF.

V usage is TRBV6-1 and J usage is TRBJ1-2; 9 positions match TRBD1. The CDR3 totals 16 residues. Germline lookup yields CDR1 MNHNS and CDR2 SASEGT. V shed 0 bases and J 4 bases; nucleotides not matched to a gene: 6. The CDR3 DNA reads as TGTGCCAGCAGTGAAGCGCTGGGACAGGGAATCTATGGCTACACCTTC. Translation gives CASSEALGQGIYGYTF.

The J gene is TRBJ1-1, the V gene TRBV28; D is perhaps TRBD1 (6 bases). The germline V gene has CDR1 MDHEN and CDR2 SYDVKM. Deletions cut 4 bases from V and 4 bases from J, with 13 bases between. CDR3 length: 14 amino acids. CDR3 sequence reads: CASSYSRGVTEAFF. The CDR3 nucleotides are TGTGCCAGCAGTTATTCCAGGGGAGTCACTGAAGCTTTCTTT.

The chain's CDR3 is CTSSQEGTDGYGYTF. The DNA of the CDR3 is TGCACCAGCAGCCAAGAGGGGACAGATGGCTATGGCTACACCTTC. The chain is built from TRBV1 and TRBJ1-2; the D call TRBD1 from the table was never checked on the DNA. TRBV1 is described as a pseudogene. The CDR3 runs to 15 residues.

This chain joins TRBV9 and TRBJ2-5; 8 bases are shared with TRBD2. The CDR3 is 14 residues long. Trimming cost V 5 bases and J 1 base; bases outside gene matches: 4. Germline V gene data show CDR1 as SGDLS and CDR2 as YYNGEE. CDR3 protein: CASSGAGVQETQYF. CDR3 in DNA: TGTGCCAGCAGTGGAGCGGGAGTCCAAGAGACCCAGTACTTC.

The chain carries TRBV11-3 and TRBJ2-3; 10 bases are a match to TRBD1. The CDR3 length is 14 residues. Germline CDR1 and CDR2: SGHNT and YENEEA. Trimming removed 4 bases from V and 6 bases from J; junction bases left unmatched: 4. CDR3 DNA: TGTGCCAGCAGCTCCGGGACAGGGGTGGATACGCAGTATTTT. This encodes CASSSGTGVDTQYF. Together with reference TRBV11-3 and TRBJ2-3, the CDR3 gives the full variable domain: EAGVVQSPRYKIIEKKQPVAFWCNPISGHNTLYWYLQNLGQGPELLIRYENEEAVDDSQLPKDRFSAERLKGVDSTLKIQPAELGDSAVYLCASSSGTGVDTQYFGPGTRLTVL.

The rearrangement joins TRBV7-8 to TRBJ1-1, with TRBD1 as a possible D gene (6 bases). V was pared by 1 base and J by 1 base, with 7 bases between. This CDR3 comprises 14 residues. Germline V gene data show CDR1 as SGHVS and CDR2 as FQNEAQ. CDR3 amino acids: CASSLEQGNTEAFF. CDR3 sequence (DNA): TGTGCCAGCAGCTTAGAACAGGGGAACACTGAAGCTTTCTTT.

The chain combines TRBV5-1 with TRBJ2-1; TRBD2 matches at 10 bases. Germline values: CDR1 SGHRS, CDR2 YFSETQ. Trimming at V came to 4 bases and at J to 7 bases, leaving 8 bases not matched to a gene. This CDR3 has 15 residues. This chain's CDR3 is CASSQGTSVVNEQFF. The CDR3 nucleotides are TGCGCCAGCAGCCAGGGGACTAGCGTGGTAAATGAGCAGTTCTTC.

This clone was counted between two and nine times. The V call is TRBV7-6, the J call TRBJ1-2; the D is unclear. CDR3 length: 14 amino acids. Trimming removed 1 base at V and 4 bases at J, with 10 bases between. CDR1 is SGHVS and CDR2 is FNYEAQ in the germline V gene. CDR3 loop: CASSLEGAGYGYTF. In DNA form, the CDR3 reads TGTGCCAGCAGCTTAGAGGGAGCCGGCTATGGCTACACCTTC.

This clone appeared once. The chain combines TRBV9 with TRBJ2-2; D may be TRBD2 (6 bases). V was cut by 4 bases and J by 5 bases, with 12 bases left in between. The germline gives CDR1 SGDLS, CDR2 YYNGEE. The CDR3 spans 14 residues. CDR3 in DNA: TGTGCCAGCAGCAGACGGGCGGGAACCGGGGAGCTGTTTTTT. Its protein is CASSRRAGTGELFF.

The rearrangement joins TRBV10-1 to TRBJ2-7; 10 bases map to TRBD1. V lost 5 bases and J lost 4; bases outside the gene matches: 8. Germline V gives CDR1 WNHNN, CDR2 SYGVQD (reference sequence). The CDR3 sequence is 15 residues long. The chain's CDR3 is CASSQNRDRGYEQYF. CDR3 coding DNA: TGCGCCAGCAGTCAAAACCGGGACAGGGGATACGAGCAGTACTTC.

This chain links TRBV15 with TRBJ2-5, with TRBD1 identical over 7 bases. V lost 3 bases to trimming and J lost 5 bases; unmatched junction nucleotides: 9. Germline values: CDR1 LNHNV, CDR2 YYDKDF (reference sequence). The CDR3 spans 15 residues. CDR3 residues: CATSSRTGEWETQYF. CDR3 bases: TGTGCCACCAGCAGTAGAACAGGGGAGTGGGAGACCCAGTACTTC.

The chain links TRBV5-1 to TRBJ2-7, with 8 bases identical to TRBD1. The length of the CDR3 is 15 residues. Trimming removed 3 bases from V and 2 bases from J; junction bases left unmatched: 7. The germline V gene has CDR1 SGHRS and CDR2 YFSETQ. Here the CDR3 reads CASSSRQGYTYEQYF. CDR3 DNA sequence: TGCGCCAGCAGCTCAAGACAGGGGTACACCTACGAGCAGTACTTC.

The chain combines TRBV7-9 with TRBJ2-1; 7 positions agree with TRBD1. This CDR3 contains 17 residues. The germline gives CDR1 SEHNR, CDR2 FQNEAQ (reference sequence). V lost 5 bases and J lost 7; bases outside the gene matches: 17. The CDR3 protein is CASSIRQGTRFSNEQFF. CDR3 sequence (DNA): TGTGCCAGCAGCATAAGACAGGGAACTAGGTTTTCGAATGAGCAGTTCTTC.

This clone was seen more than once but under ten times. Germline and junction disagree at one end, which may indicate a read error. The V gene is TRBV4-1, the J gene TRBJ1-2, with a weak D call TRBD1 (6 bases). Germline V gives CDR1 MGHRA, CDR2 YSYEKL. This CDR3 is 16 amino acids long. DNA for the CDR3: TGTGCCAGCAGCCGCACTCCGACAGGCGAGAACTATGGCTACACCTTC. It is translated as CASSRTPTGENYGYTF.